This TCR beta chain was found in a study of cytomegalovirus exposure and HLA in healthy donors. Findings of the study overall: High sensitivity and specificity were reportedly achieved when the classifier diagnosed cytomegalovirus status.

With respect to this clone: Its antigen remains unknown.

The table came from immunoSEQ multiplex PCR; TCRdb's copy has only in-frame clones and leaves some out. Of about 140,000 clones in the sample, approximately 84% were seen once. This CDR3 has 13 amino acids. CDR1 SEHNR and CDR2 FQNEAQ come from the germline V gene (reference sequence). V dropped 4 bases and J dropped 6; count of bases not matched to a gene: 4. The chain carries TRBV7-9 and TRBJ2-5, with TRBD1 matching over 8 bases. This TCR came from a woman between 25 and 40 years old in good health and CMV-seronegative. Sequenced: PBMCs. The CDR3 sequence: CASSSTGVQTQYF. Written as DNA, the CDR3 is TGTGCCAGCAGCTCGACAGGGGTACAGACCCAGTACTTC.